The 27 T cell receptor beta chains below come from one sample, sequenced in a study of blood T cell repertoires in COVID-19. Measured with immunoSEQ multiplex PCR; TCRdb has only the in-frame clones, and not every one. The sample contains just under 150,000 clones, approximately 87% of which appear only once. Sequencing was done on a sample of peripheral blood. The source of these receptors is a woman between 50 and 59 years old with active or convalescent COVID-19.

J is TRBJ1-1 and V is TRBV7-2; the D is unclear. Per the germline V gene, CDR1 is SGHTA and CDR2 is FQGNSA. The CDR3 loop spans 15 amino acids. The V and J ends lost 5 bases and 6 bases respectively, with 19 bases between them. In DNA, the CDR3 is TGTGCCAGCAGCCCCGTTGACCGGGTAATCCCTGAAGCTTTCTTT. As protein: CASSPVDRVIPEAFF.

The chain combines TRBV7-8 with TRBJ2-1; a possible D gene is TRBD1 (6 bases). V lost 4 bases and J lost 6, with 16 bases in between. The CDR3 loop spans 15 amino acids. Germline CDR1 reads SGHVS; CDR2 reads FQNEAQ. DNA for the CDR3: TGTGCCAGCAGCTCACAGGGTTCAGGGAGCAATGAGCAGTTCTTC. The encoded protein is CASSSQGSGSNEQFF. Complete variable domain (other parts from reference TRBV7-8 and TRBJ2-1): GAGVSQSPRYKVAKRGQDVALRCDPISGHVSLFWYQQALGQGPEFLTYFQNEAQLDKSGLPSDRFFAERPEGSVSTLKIQRTQQEDSAVYLCASSSQGSGSNEQFFGPGTRLTVL.

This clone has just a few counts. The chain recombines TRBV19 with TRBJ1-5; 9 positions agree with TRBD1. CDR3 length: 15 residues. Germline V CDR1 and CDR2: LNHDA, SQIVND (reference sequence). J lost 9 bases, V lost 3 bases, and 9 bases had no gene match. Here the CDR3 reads CASSMGRQGDRPQHF. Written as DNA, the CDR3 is TGTGCCAGTAGTATGGGCAGACAGGGGGATAGGCCCCAGCATTTT.

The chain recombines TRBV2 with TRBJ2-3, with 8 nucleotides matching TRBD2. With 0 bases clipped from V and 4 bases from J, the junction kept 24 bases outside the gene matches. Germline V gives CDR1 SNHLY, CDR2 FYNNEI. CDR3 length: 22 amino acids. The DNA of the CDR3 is TGTGCCAGCAGTGAAGCGCTTAAGCTTCTTGCGGGGGGTCGACGCGCCGCAGATACGCAGTATTTT. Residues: CASSEALKLLAGGRRAADTQYF.

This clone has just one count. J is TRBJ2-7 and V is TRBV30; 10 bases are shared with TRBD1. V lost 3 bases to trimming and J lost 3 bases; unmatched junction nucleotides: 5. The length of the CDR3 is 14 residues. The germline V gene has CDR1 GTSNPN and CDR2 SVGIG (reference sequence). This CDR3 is CAWSGGTGVYEQYF. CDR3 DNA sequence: TGTGCCTGGAGCGGGGGGACAGGGGTCTACGAGCAGTACTTC.

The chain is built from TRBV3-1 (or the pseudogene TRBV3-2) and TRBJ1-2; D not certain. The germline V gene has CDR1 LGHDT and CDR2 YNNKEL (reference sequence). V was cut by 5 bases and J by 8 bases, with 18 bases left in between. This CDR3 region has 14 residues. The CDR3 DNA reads TGTGCCAGCAGCTCCCTACCGACGACACTCGGCTACACCTTC. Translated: CASSSLPTTLGYTF.

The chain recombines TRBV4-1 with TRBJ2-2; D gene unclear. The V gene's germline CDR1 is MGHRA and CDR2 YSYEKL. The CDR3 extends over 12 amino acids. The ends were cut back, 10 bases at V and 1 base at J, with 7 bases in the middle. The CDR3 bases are TGCGCCACCCGGAGGAACACCGGGGAGCTGTTTTTT. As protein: CATRRNTGELFF.

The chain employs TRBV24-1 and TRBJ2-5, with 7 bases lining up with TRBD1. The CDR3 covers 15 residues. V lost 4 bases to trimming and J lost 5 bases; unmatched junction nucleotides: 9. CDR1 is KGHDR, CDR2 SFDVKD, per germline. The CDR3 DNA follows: TGTGCCACCAGTGACGGGGACAGTTCGTGGGAGACCCAGTACTTC. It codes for CATSDGDSSWETQYF.

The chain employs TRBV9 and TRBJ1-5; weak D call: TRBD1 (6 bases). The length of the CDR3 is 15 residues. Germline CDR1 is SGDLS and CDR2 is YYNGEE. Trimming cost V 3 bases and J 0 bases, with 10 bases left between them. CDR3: CASSATGYSNQPQHF. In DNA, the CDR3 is TGTGCCAGCAGCGCTACAGGGTATAGCAATCAGCCCCAGCATTTT.

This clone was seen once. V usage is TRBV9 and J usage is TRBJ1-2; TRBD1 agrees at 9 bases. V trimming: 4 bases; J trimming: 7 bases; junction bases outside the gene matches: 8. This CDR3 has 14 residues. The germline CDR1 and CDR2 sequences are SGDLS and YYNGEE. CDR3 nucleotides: TGTGCCAGCAGCCTCAATACGGGACAGGGTGGCTACACCTTC. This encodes CASSLNTGQGGYTF.

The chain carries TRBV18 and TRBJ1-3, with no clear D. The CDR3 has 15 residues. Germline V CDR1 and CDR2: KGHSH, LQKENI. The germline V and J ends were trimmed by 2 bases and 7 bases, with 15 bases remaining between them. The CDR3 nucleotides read TGTGCCAGCTCACCATCGGAGACCCGGAGTAACACCATATATTTT. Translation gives CASSPSETRSNTIYF. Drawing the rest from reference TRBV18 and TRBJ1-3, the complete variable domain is NAGVMQNPRHLVRRRGQEARLRCSPMKGHSHVYWYRQLPEEGLKFMVYLQKENIIDESGMPKERFSAEFPKEGPSILRIQQVVRGDSAAYFCASSPSETRSNTIYFGEGSWLTVV.

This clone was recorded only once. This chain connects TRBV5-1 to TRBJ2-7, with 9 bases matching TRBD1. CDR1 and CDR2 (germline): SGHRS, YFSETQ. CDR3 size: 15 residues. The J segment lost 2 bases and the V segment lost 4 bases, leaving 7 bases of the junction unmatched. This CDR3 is CASSRGQGSPYEQYF. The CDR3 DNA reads TGCGCCAGCAGCCGCGGACAGGGGAGTCCCTACGAGCAGTACTTC.

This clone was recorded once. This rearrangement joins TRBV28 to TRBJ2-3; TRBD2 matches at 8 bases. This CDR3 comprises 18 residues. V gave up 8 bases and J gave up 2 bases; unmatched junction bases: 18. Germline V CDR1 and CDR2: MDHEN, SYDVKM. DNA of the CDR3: TGTGCCAGCGGGGGTTTGACATCGCGGCGGGAGGACACAGATACGCAGTATTTT. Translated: CASGGLTSRREDTDTQYF.

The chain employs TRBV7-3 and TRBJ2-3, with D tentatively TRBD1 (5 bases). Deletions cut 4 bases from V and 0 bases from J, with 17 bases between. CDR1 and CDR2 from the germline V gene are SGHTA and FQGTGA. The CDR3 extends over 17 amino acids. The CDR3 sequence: CASSYKGRTPSTDTQYF. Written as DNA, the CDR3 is TGTGCCAGCAGCTACAAGGGTCGGACACCTAGCACAGATACGCAGTATTTT.

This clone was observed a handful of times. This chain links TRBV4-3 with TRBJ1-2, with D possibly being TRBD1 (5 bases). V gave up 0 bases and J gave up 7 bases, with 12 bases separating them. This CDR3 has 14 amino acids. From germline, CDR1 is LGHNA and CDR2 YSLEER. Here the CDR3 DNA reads TGCGCCAGCAGCCAAGAAATGGGGCGGTTTGGCTACACCTTC. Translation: CASSQEMGRFGYTF.

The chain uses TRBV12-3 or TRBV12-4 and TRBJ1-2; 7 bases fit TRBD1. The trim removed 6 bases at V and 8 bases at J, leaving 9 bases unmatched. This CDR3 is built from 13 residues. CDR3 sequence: CASSPDRERGYTF. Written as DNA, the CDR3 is TGTGCCAGCAGCCCAGACAGGGAGCGGGGCTACACCTTC.

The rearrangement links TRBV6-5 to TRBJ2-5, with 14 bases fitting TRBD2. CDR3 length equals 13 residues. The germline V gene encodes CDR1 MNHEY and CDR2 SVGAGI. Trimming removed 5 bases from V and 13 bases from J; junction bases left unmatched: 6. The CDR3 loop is CASSPGTSGGRYF. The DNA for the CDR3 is TGTGCCAGCAGTCCCGGGACTAGCGGGGGCCGGTACTTC.

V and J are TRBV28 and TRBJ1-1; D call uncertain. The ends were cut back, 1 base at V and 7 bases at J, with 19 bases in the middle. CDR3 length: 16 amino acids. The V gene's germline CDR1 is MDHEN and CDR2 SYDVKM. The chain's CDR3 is CASSLLPGNGGFEAFF. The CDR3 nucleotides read TGTGCCAGCAGTTTATTACCGGGGAACGGCGGGTTTGAAGCTTTCTTT.

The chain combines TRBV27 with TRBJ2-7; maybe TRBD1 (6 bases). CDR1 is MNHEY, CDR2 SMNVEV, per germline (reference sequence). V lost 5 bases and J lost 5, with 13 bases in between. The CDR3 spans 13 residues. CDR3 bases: TGTGCCAGCAGTCCCCTGGACAGAAACGAGCAGTACTTC. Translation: CASSPLDRNEQYF.

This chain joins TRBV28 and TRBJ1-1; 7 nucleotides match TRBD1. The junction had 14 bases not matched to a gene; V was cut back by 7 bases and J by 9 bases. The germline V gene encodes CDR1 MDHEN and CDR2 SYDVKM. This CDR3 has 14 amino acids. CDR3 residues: CASILSLTGAQAFF. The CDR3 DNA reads TGTGCCAGCATACTTTCCCTTACAGGGGCCCAAGCTTTCTTT.

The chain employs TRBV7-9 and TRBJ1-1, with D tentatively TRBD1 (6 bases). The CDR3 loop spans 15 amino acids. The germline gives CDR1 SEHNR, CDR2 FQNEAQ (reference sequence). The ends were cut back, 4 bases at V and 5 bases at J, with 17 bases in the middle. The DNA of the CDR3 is TGTGCCAGCAGCTCGGACATATACCAGGGGACTGAAGCTTTCTTT. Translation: CASSSDIYQGTEAFF. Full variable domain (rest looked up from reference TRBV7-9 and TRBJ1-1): DTGVSQNPRHKITKRGQNVTFRCDPISEHNRLYWYRQTLGQGPEFLTYFQNEAQLEKSRLLSDRFSAERPKGSFSTLEIQRTEQGDSAMYLCASSSDIYQGTEAFFGQGTRLTVV.

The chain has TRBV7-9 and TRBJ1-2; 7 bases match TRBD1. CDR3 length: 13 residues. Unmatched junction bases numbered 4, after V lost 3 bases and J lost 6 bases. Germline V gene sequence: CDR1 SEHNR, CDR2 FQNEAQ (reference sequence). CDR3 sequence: CASSLQGVNGYTF. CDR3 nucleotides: TGTGCCAGCAGCTTGCAGGGGGTGAATGGCTACACCTTC.

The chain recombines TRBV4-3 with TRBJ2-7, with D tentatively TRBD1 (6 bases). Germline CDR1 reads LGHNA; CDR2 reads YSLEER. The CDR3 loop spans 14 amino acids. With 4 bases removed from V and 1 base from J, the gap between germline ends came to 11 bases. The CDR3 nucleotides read TGCGCCAGCAGCCCAAGCACAGGGTCCTACGAGCAGTACTTC. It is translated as CASSPSTGSYEQYF.

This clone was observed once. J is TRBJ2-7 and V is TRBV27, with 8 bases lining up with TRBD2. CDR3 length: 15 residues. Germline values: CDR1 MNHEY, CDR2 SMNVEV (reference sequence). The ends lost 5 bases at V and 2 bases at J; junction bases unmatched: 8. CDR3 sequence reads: CASSTLAGLTYEQYF. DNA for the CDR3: TGTGCCAGCAGTACCCTAGCGGGCCTAACCTACGAGCAGTACTTC.

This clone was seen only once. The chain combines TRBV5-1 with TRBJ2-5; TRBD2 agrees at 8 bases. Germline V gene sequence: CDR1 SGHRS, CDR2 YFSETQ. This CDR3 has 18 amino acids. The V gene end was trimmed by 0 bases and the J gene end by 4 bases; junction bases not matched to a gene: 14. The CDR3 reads CASSLAPGARGGSETQYF. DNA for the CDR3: TGCGCCAGCAGCTTGGCTCCGGGGGCCCGGGGGGGATCAGAGACCCAGTACTTC.

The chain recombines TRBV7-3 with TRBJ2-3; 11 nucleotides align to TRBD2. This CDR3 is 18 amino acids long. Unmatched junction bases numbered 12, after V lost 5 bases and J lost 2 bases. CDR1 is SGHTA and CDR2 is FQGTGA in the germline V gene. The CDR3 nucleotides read TGTGCCAGCAGCCCTAAGGGGGGGACTAGCGGATACACAGATACGCAGTATTTT. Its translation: CASSPKGGTSGYTDTQYF.

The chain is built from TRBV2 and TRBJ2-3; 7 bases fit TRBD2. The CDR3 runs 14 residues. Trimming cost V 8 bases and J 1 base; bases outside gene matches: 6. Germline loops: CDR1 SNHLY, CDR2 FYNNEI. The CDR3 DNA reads TGTGCCAGCTTCGGGCTAGCGGGCACAGATACGCAGTATTTT. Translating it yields CASFGLAGTDTQYF.